These 7 T cell receptor beta chains share one sample of origin, sequenced in a study of blood T cells in healthy people across ages. Using a J-beta primer mix together with a sample-barcoded 5' primer, a second PCR was run for about 6 to 11 cycles. TCRdb reprocessed the 5' RACE reads via MiXCR and lists one record per CDR3 protein. This sample has about 800,000 distinct CDR3 sequences, with roughly 25% found just once. These data were likewise used in another study, on T cells of mothers and their children.

Material for sequencing was blood. The receptors come from a boy aged 5-17 years in good health.

V is TRBV7-6 and J is TRBJ2-3, with 11 bases lining up with TRBD2. Trimming took 1 base from V and 4 from J; bases not matched to a gene: 4. Germline values: CDR1 SGHVS, CDR2 FNYEAQ. This CDR3 is built from 16 residues. In DNA form, the CDR3 reads TGTGCCAGCAGCTTAGTGACTAGCGGGAATGCAGATACGCAGTATTTT. Its translation is CASSLVTSGNADTQYF. Complete variable domain (other parts from reference TRBV7-6 and TRBJ2-3): GAGVSQSPRYKVTKRGQDVALRCDPISGHVSLYWYRQALGQGPEFLTYFNYEAQQDKSGLPNDRFSAERPEGSISTLTIQRTEQRDSAMYRCASSLVTSGNADTQYFGPGTRLTVL.

To note about this clonotype: One end of the junction is discordant with germline, which a read error may explain. V gene TRBV28 combines with J gene TRBJ1-6; D possibly corresponds to TRBD1 (6 bases). Germline V gene data show CDR1 as MDHEN and CDR2 as SYDVKM. CDR3 length: 14 amino acids. The CDR3 coding sequence is TGTGCCAGCGAAGAGGGGGGGAAGGGGTCACCTCTCCACTTT. Translating it yields CASEEGGKGSPLHF.

This clonotype was counted between two and nine times. V is TRBV15 and J is TRBJ2-7, with TRBD1 matching 7 bases. The CDR3 covers 16 residues. The germline V gene encodes CDR1 LNHNV and CDR2 YYDKDF (reference sequence). V gave up 9 bases and J gave up 3 bases; unmatched junction bases: 17. Here the CDR3 DNA reads TGTGCCACGGCGGGTTACGGACAGGCCCCACGCTACGAGCAGTACTTC. Protein: CATAGYGQAPRYEQYF.

This chain joins TRBV27 and TRBJ2-7; D call uncertain. V was clipped by 3 bases and J by 3 bases, with 12 bases between them. This CDR3 has 14 amino acids. The germline gives CDR1 MNHEY, CDR2 SMNVEV (reference sequence). This CDR3 reads CASSLGARHYEQYF. The CDR3 bases are TGTGCCAGCAGTTTGGGTGCGCGGCACTACGAGCAGTACTTC.

The chain recombines TRBV6-5 with TRBJ2-5, with 8 bases lining up with TRBD2. CDR3 length: 16 amino acids. J gave up 1 base and V 2 bases, and 6 bases lay outside the gene matches. CDR1 is MNHEY and CDR2 is SVGAGI in the germline V gene. The CDR3 region has the DNA TGTGCCAGCAGTTACGGGTATAGCGGGGTCCAAGAGACCCAGTACTTC. This gives the protein CASSYGYSGVQETQYF.

The V and J genes are TRBV6-5 and TRBJ2-5, with 7 bases that match TRBD2. The J call may be in error: the DNA end matches TRBJ2-7 better. The length of the CDR3 is 16 residues. In germline, CDR1 is MNHEY, CDR2 SVGAGI. CDR3 sequence reads: CASSYSIGTGGYEQYF. The DNA of the CDR3 is TGTGCCAGCAGTTACTCGATCGGTACGGGGGGCTACGAGCAGTACTTC.

On this clonotype: The junction does not match germline at one end; this may be a read error. The chain carries TRBV7-2 and TRBJ2-4; either TRBD1 or TRBD2 may fit D (5 bases each). The germline V gene has CDR1 SGHTA and CDR2 FQGNSA. The CDR3 has 16 amino acids. CDR3 coding DNA: TGTGCCAGCAGCTTAGCGGGGGACGTAGCCAAAAACATTGAGTACTTC. The encoded protein is CASSLAGDVAKNIEYF. Based on the CDR3 plus reference TRBV7-2 and TRBJ2-4, the full variable domain is GAGVSQSPSNKVTEKGKDVELRCDPISGHTALYWYRQSLGQGLEFLIYFQGNSAPDKSGLPSDRFSAERTGGSVSTLTIQRTQQEDSAVYLCASSLAGDVAKNIEYFGAGTRLSVL.